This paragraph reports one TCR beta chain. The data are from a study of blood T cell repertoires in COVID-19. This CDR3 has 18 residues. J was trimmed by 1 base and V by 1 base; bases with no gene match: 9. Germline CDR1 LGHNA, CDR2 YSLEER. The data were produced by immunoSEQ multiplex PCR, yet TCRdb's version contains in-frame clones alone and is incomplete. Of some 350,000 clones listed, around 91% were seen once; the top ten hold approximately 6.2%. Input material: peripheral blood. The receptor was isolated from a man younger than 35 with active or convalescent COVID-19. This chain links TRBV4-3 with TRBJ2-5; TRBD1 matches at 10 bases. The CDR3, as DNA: TGCGCCAGCAGCCAAGCACGCAACGGGACAGGGGTCCAAGAGACCCAGTACTTC. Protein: CASSQARNGTGVQETQYF.